Listed here are 24 T cell receptor beta chains from one sample, sequenced in a study of regulatory T cells in long-lasting Graves disease. The time point: persistent/refractory GD, antithyroid drugs over 5 years with positive TRAb. Following extraction of RNA from PBMCs, that RNA was used to make the TCR library. In building TCR beta libraries, iRepertoire HTBI primers were used together with Arm-PCR of CDR3 regions. MiXCR was run by TCRdb on the multiplex PCR reads, yielding one entry per CDR3 protein. Of 700,000 or so distinct CDR3 sequences listed, around 30% are singletons. This specimen consisted of peripheral blood mononuclear cells (PBMCs), obtained when the disease was refractory, from a patient treated with antithyroid drugs. These receptors were obtained from a female donor with Graves disease.

This clonotype was detected a few times. This chain links TRBV14 with TRBJ2-7; 8 bases line up with TRBD1. Germline CDR1 SGHDN, CDR2 FVKESK. There are 15 residues in the CDR3. V shed 4 bases and J 1 base; nucleotides not matched to a gene: 6. CDR3 in amino acids: CASSRLDRASYEQYF. In DNA, the CDR3 is TGTGCCAGCAGCCGCCTGGACAGGGCTTCCTACGAGCAGTACTTC.

This clonotype came up a few times. The V call is TRBV27, the J call TRBJ1-2, with D uncertain. Germline V gene lookup returns CDR1 MNHEY and CDR2 SMNVEV (reference sequence). Trimming left V 6 bases short and J 0 bases short, with 11 bases between. There are 14 residues in the CDR3. The CDR3: CASSARTSNYGYTF. DNA for the CDR3: TGTGCCAGCAGCGCCCGGACGTCTAACTATGGCTACACCTTC.

This sequence joins TRBV10-3 and TRBJ1-2, with 9 bases matching TRBD1. CDR3 size: 16 residues. The V segment lost 6 bases and the J segment 7 bases; nucleotides outside the gene matches: 15. The germline gives CDR1 ENHRY, CDR2 SYGVKD. The CDR3 loop is CAISAGPGQGACGYTF. CDR3 bases: TGTGCCATCAGCGCCGGCCCGGGACAGGGAGCCTGTGGCTACACCTTC.

The chain is built from TRBV5-1 and TRBJ2-7; 9 nucleotides line up with TRBD1. Trimming removed 3 bases from V and 2 bases from J; junction bases left unmatched: 12. The CDR3 loop spans 17 amino acids. Per germline, CDR1 SGHRS and CDR2 YFSETQ. The CDR3 nucleotides are TGCGCCAGCAGCTGGACCTTCCGGGACAGGGTCGCCTACGAGCAGTACTTC. Its protein is CASSWTFRDRVAYEQYF.

DNA for the CDR3: TGTGCCAGCAGTCAAAGGTACGGGGCCGATGAGCAGTTCTTC. This sequence encodes CASSQRYGADEQFF. The chain recombines TRBV12-3 or TRBV12-4 with TRBJ2-1; tentatively, D is TRBD1 or TRBD2 (5 bases each). V lost 5 bases, J lost 8 bases, and 16 bases lay in between. CDR3 length equals 14 residues.

The CDR3 bases are TGTGCCAGCAGCTTAGCTTCATCTGGCTCGCTTAACTATGGCTACACCTTC. Amino acid sequence: CASSLASSGSLNYGYTF. The chain links TRBV11-2 to TRBJ1-2; D gene uncertain. Trimming took 1 base from V and 1 from J, leaving 16 bases between them. CDR1 is SGHAT, CDR2 FQNNGV, per germline. CDR3 length equals 17 residues. The variable domain in full, completed from reference TRBV11-2 and TRBJ1-2, reads EAGVAQSPRYKIIEKRQSVAFWCNPISGHATLYWYQQILGQGPKLLIQFQNNGVVDDSQLPKDRFSAERLKGVDSTLKIQPAKLEDSAVYLCASSLASSGSLNYGYTFGSGTRLTVV.

V is TRBV5-1 and J is TRBJ2-1; possibly TRBD1 for D (5 bases). The germline V gene has CDR1 SGHRS and CDR2 YFSETQ. This CDR3 has 14 residues. V gave up 0 bases and J gave up 3 bases, with 7 bases separating them. CDR3 amino acids: CASSLATGYNEQFF. The CDR3 DNA reads TGCGCCAGCAGCTTGGCCACAGGCTACAATGAGCAGTTCTTC. Based on the CDR3 plus reference TRBV5-1 and TRBJ2-1, the full variable domain is KAGVTQTPRYLIKTRGQQVTLSCSPISGHRSVSWYQQTPGQGLQFLFEYFSETQRNKGNFPGRFSGRQFSNSRSEMNVSTLELGDSALYLCASSLATGYNEQFFGPGTRLTVL.

The chain recombines TRBV5-1 with TRBJ2-7; tentatively, D is TRBD1 (6 bases). Trimming removed 4 bases from V and 0 bases from J, with 11 bases in between. The CDR3 has 14 residues. CDR1 is SGHRS, CDR2 YFSETQ, per germline. The CDR3 region has the DNA TGCGCCAGCAGCCGACAGGCGGACTCCTACGAGCAGTACTTC. Protein sequence: CASSRQADSYEQYF. Full variable domain (remainder filled in from reference TRBV5-1 and TRBJ2-7): KAGVTQTPRYLIKTRGQQVTLSCSPISGHRSVSWYQQTPGQGLQFLFEYFSETQRNKGNFPGRFSGRQFSNSRSEMNVSTLELGDSALYLCASSRQADSYEQYFGPGTRLTVT.

CDR3 residues: CSARDSGKMNTEAFF. In nucleotides, the CDR3 is TGCAGTGCTAGAGATAGCGGGAAGATGAACACTGAAGCTTTCTTT. The V call is TRBV20-1, the J call TRBJ1-1; D is ambiguous. The V gene's germline CDR1 is DFQATT and CDR2 SNEGSKA (reference sequence). V lost 0 bases and J lost 0, with 11 bases in between. This CDR3 region has 15 residues.

At least ten counts were recorded for this clonotype. The chain is built from TRBV20-1 and TRBJ1-2, with D possibly TRBD1 on 6 matching bases. The CDR3 length is 13 residues. Germline V gene lookup returns CDR1 DFQATT and CDR2 SNEGSKA (reference sequence). V shed 1 base and J shed 4 bases, with 10 bases lying between them. The CDR3 DNA sequence: TGCAGTGCTAGAGTTGGGACATCCTATGGCTACACCTTC. Encoded protein: CSARVGTSYGYTF.

A few counts support this clonotype. For the CDR3, the DNA is TGTGCTAGTGGAGGAACAGGGGATAGCAATCAGCCCCAGCATTTT. Translating gives CASGGTGDSNQPQHF. V usage is TRBV12-5 and J usage is TRBJ1-5; 7 bases match TRBD1. The J segment lost 0 bases and the V segment lost 6 bases, leaving 5 bases of the junction unmatched. The CDR3 contains 15 residues. Germline CDR1 LGHNT, CDR2 FRNRAP. The full variable domain, rest sourced from reference TRBV12-5 and TRBJ1-5, is DARVTQTPRHKVTEMGQEVTMRCQPILGHNTVFWYRQTMMQGLELLAYFRNRAPLDDSGMPKDRFSAEMPDATLATLKIQPSEPRDSAVYFCASGGTGDSNQPQHFGDGTRLSIL.

The CDR3 here is CASSLASGGSGYTF. CDR3 nucleotides: TGTGCCAGCAGCTTAGCGTCGGGGGGCAGTGGCTACACCTTC. The chain uses TRBV7-9 and TRBJ1-2; maybe TRBD1 (6 bases). The CDR3 runs 14 residues. Trimming shortened V by 0 bases and J by 7 bases, and 12 bases separated the two germline ends. CDR1 is SEHNR and CDR2 is FQNEAQ in the germline V gene (reference sequence).

This clonotype was picked up many times. The chain combines TRBV12-3 or TRBV12-4 with TRBJ2-5; D uncertain. Deletions cut 3 bases from V and 5 bases from J, with 13 bases between. The CDR3 has 14 amino acids. The CDR3, as DNA: TGTGCCAGCAGTTTCAAGGCGTCTGAGGAGACCCAGTACTTC. Protein sequence: CASSFKASEETQYF.

CDR3 nucleotide sequence: TGTGCCAGCAGCTTAGTTAGCGGGACGTCTCCAGATACGCAGTATTTT. This sequence encodes CASSLVSGTSPDTQYF. The J gene is TRBJ2-3, the V gene TRBV7-2; 8 bases map to TRBD2. Per germline, CDR1 SGHTA and CDR2 FQGNSA. V was pared by 1 base and J by 4 bases, with 7 bases of the junction left unmatched. This CDR3 has 16 amino acids.

This chain connects TRBV19 to TRBJ2-3; 7 bases are a match to TRBD1. The CDR3 length is 16 residues. The V segment lost 6 bases and the J segment 4 bases; nucleotides outside the gene matches: 13. Germline V gene sequence: CDR1 LNHDA, CDR2 SQIVND (reference sequence). DNA of the CDR3: TGTGCCAGTAGCCCCCAGGGACAGCAGGGGTCAGATACGCAGTATTTT. Encoded protein: CASSPQGQQGSDTQYF.

The chain uses TRBV28 and TRBJ1-5; D is perhaps TRBD1 (6 bases). This CDR3 has 13 residues. The V end was cut by 8 bases, the J end by 4 bases, with 12 bases between. The germline V gene encodes CDR1 MDHEN and CDR2 SYDVKM. This CDR3 reads CASLDRINQPQHF. The CDR3 bases are TGTGCCAGCCTCGACAGGATTAATCAGCCCCAGCATTTT. The full variable domain, rest sourced from reference TRBV28 and TRBJ1-5, is DVKVTQSSRYLVKRTGEKVFLECVQDMDHENMFWYRQDPGLGLRLIYFSYDVKMKEKGDIPEGYSVSREKKERFSLILESASTNQTSMYLCASLDRINQPQHFGDGTRLSIL.

This chain joins TRBV19 and TRBJ1-3; possible D gene TRBD1, 6 bases. Germline CDR1 LNHDA, CDR2 SQIVND (reference sequence). The CDR3 is 14 residues long. V was trimmed by 10 bases and J by 1 base, leaving 14 bases between them. In nucleotides, the CDR3 is TGTGCCACCAGGGAGGGGGTTTCTGGAAACACCATATATTTT. This sequence encodes CATREGVSGNTIYF.

The CDR3 here is CASSYATDYGYTF. The DNA of the CDR3 is TGTGCCAGCAGTTACGCCACCGACTATGGCTACACCTTC. The chain carries TRBV6-5 and TRBJ1-2, with unresolved D. The ends were cut back, 2 bases at V and 3 bases at J, with 7 bases in the middle. This CDR3 region has 13 residues. CDR1 is MNHEY and CDR2 is SVGAGI in the germline V gene.

This clonotype has at least ten counts. This sequence joins TRBV12-3 or TRBV12-4 and TRBJ2-4, with D unresolved. V lost 7 bases and J 9 bases, leaving 10 bases between the germline ends. The CDR3 is made up of 11 amino acids. CDR3 nucleotide sequence: TGTGCCAGCATGAGTCGTGTCATTCAGTACTTC. This gives the protein CASMSRVIQYF.

This clonotype appeared a few times. V usage is TRBV6-5 and J usage is TRBJ1-4; 9 bases align to TRBD1. The germline gives CDR1 MNHEY, CDR2 SVGAGI. V lost 4 bases and J lost 8; bases outside the gene matches: 5. The CDR3 is 14 residues long. In DNA, the CDR3 is TGTGCCAGCAGTTTACAGGGGGCGTTGGAAAAACTGTTTTTT. Amino acid sequence: CASSLQGALEKLFF.

The rearrangement uses TRBV28 and TRBJ1-3; D gene unclear. Germline V gene data show CDR1 as MDHEN and CDR2 as SYDVKM. This CDR3 is built from 12 residues. V lost 6 bases to trimming and J lost 4 bases, with 7 bases between them. The CDR3 DNA reads as TGTGCCAGCAGCACCCTGGGAAACACCATATATTTT. Protein: CASSTLGNTIYF.

In this sample, this clonotype turned up a few times. The V call is TRBV12-5, the J call TRBJ2-7; D is ambiguous. This CDR3 comprises 15 residues. Germline V CDR1 and CDR2: LGHNT, FRNRAP. V was trimmed by 5 bases and J by 2 bases, leaving 16 bases between them. This chain's CDR3 is CASGRILTATYEQYF. The CDR3 coding sequence is TGTGCTAGTGGTCGAATCCTCACCGCGACCTACGAGCAGTACTTC.

This clonotype has a handful of counts. The rearrangement uses TRBV12-3 or TRBV12-4 and TRBJ2-2; maybe TRBD2 (6 bases). Trimming took off 3 bases at V and 1 base at J, with 12 bases between the two ends. The CDR3 extends over 16 amino acids. CDR3 sequence reads: CASSFPGTRNTGELFF. DNA for the CDR3: TGTGCCAGCAGTTTCCCCGGGACTCGGAACACCGGGGAGCTGTTTTTT.

The sample holds a few counts of this clonotype. This chain links TRBV6-1 with TRBJ1-2, with 11 bases matching TRBD1. V lost 7 bases, J lost 6 bases, and 10 bases stayed unmatched. The CDR3 runs 15 residues. Germline CDR1 is MNHNS and CDR2 is SASEGT. The CDR3 loop is CASNLFGTGGDGYTF. The CDR3 DNA is TGTGCCAGCAATTTGTTTGGGACAGGGGGAGATGGCTACACCTTC.